Below are 9 T cell receptor beta chains sequenced from a single sample in a study of blood T cell repertoires in COVID-19. Profiled with immunoSEQ multiplex PCR; TCRdb holds only in-frame clones, not every one. The data contain about 240,000 clones, about 93% of them singletons. Source material: peripheral blood. The receptors shown here come from a man aged 25-40 years with COVID-19, enrolled during active disease.

The V gene is TRBV9, the J gene TRBJ2-3; D is ambiguous. Trimming shortened V by 0 bases and J by 0 bases, and 2 bases separated the two germline ends. CDR1 and CDR2 (germline): SGDLS, YYNGEE. This CDR3 spans 13 amino acids. The CDR3: CASSVASTDTQYF. CDR3 bases: TGTGCCAGCAGCGTAGCTAGCACAGATACGCAGTATTTT. Filled out from reference TRBV9 and TRBJ2-3, the complete variable domain reads DSGVTQTPKHLITATGQRVTLRCSPRSGDLSVYWYQQSLDQGLQFLIQYYNGEERAKGNILERFSAQQFPDLHSELNLSSLELGDSALYFCASSVASTDTQYFGPGTRLTVL.

This clone came up once. V and J are TRBV29-1 and TRBJ1-6; D might be TRBD1 (6 bases). CDR3 size: 13 residues. Germline CDR1 and CDR2: SQVTM and ANQGSEA. Trimming removed 6 bases from V and 6 bases from J, with 12 bases in between. Written as DNA, the CDR3 is TGCAGCGTGAAGACAGGCGTTAATTCACCCCTCCACTTT. Its protein product is CSVKTGVNSPLHF.

In nucleotides, the CDR3 is TGTGCCAGCAGCGGACTACAAAAATCCAATGAGCAGTTCTTC. Amino acids: CASSGLQKSNEQFF. The chain uses TRBV9 and TRBJ2-1, with D tentatively TRBD2 (5 bases). The length of the CDR3 is 14 residues. Germline V CDR1 and CDR2: SGDLS, YYNGEE. The V end was cut by 3 bases, the J end by 6 bases, with 13 bases between.

This rearrangement joins TRBV4-1 to TRBJ1-2; 10 bases are shared with TRBD1. V gave up 6 bases and J gave up 7 bases; unmatched junction bases: 11. CDR3 length: 15 amino acids. Germline V gives CDR1 MGHRA, CDR2 YSYEKL. CDR3 nucleotide sequence: TGCGCCAGCAGGGCCACCAACCGGGACAGGGGTGGCTACACCTTC. It codes for CASRATNRDRGGYTF.

The V call is TRBV5-4, the J call TRBJ2-6, with 8 bases lining up with TRBD1. The CDR3 contains 17 residues. Germline assignment: CDR1 SGHNT and CDR2 YYREEE (reference sequence). V shed 2 bases, J shed 2 bases, and the junction held 6 bases outside the gene matches. The CDR3 DNA reads TGTGCCAGCAGCTTCGGCGACAGGGGCGCTGGGGCCAACGTCCTGACTTTC. Translation: CASSFGDRGAGANVLTF.

The chain is built from TRBV7-9 and TRBJ1-1; 7 bases are a match to TRBD1. This CDR3 is 14 amino acids long. Germline values: CDR1 SEHNR, CDR2 FQNEAQ (reference sequence). The V and J ends lost 6 bases and 1 base, in that order; junction bases with no gene match: 5. The CDR3 DNA is TGTGCCAGCAGAGTCGACAGGGCGAACACTGAAGCTTTCTTT. Protein sequence: CASRVDRANTEAFF.

The gene calls are TRBV7-6 and TRBJ2-5, with 10 bases lining up with TRBD1. There are 17 residues in the CDR3. The V segment lost 6 bases and the J segment 5 bases; nucleotides outside the gene matches: 15. Germline-derived CDR1 and CDR2 are SGHVS and FNYEAQ. The CDR3 DNA reads as TGTGCCAGCAGATCCTGGGAGGGGACAGGGGTAGGGGAGACCCAGTACTTC. It translates to CASRSWEGTGVGETQYF.

The chain employs TRBV5-4 and TRBJ1-5; D gene uncertain. V was trimmed by 0 bases and J by 0 bases, leaving 4 bases between them. Germline assignment: CDR1 SGHNT and CDR2 YYREEE (reference sequence). This CDR3 has 14 residues. The CDR3 bases are TGTGCCAGCAGCTTGGACAGTAGCAATCAGCCCCAGCATTTT. Translated, it gives CASSLDSSNQPQHF.

The chain couples TRBV19 to TRBJ1-5; D might be TRBD1 (5 bases). Germline CDR1 LNHDA, CDR2 SQIVND (reference sequence). CDR3 size: 16 residues. Trimming pared 3 bases from V and 4 bases from J, leaving 16 bases between. CDR3 residues: CASSINPGIGNQPQHF. DNA of the CDR3: TGTGCCAGTAGTATCAATCCAGGGATTGGAAATCAGCCCCAGCATTTT.